The 30 T cell receptor beta chains below all came from one sample that was sequenced in a study of shared clonotypes between healthy human individuals. Profiling relied on immunoSEQ multiplex PCR, and the TCRdb table lists in-frame clones only, not all of them. The table has around 500,000 clones, about 76% seen once. The material sequenced was PBMCs. All receptors derive from a woman aged 40 to 49 in good health. Some clones in this sample may be carry-over from other donors' samples.

The V gene is TRBV5-5, the J gene TRBJ2-7; 13 nucleotides align to TRBD2. The CDR3 length is 19 residues. The germline V gene encodes CDR1 SGHKS and CDR2 YYEKEE (reference sequence). V shed 2 bases, J shed 0 bases, and the junction held 11 bases outside the gene matches. CDR3 amino acids: CASSFRELAGGPSSYEQYF. The CDR3 nucleotides read TGTGCCAGCAGCTTTAGGGAACTAGCGGGAGGGCCAAGCTCCTACGAGCAGTACTTC.

Comments on this clone: Other nucleotide sequences in the sample specify the same CDR3. The rearrangement joins TRBV18 to TRBJ2-7; unclear D gene. V lost 3 bases to trimming and J lost 4 bases, with 7 bases between them. The CDR3 is 12 residues long. Germline CDR1 and CDR2: KGHSH and LQKENI. The CDR3 here is CASSPQAYEQYF. DNA for the CDR3: TGTGCCAGCTCACCCCAGGCTTACGAGCAGTACTTC.

About this clone: A read error likely explains this, since a far larger clone differs by one base. The V call is TRBV6-6, the J call TRBJ1-3, with TRBD1 as a possible D gene (5 bases). V gave up 6 bases and J gave up 0 bases, with 9 bases separating them. The length of the CDR3 is 14 residues. Germline loops: CDR1 MNHNY, CDR2 SVGAGI (reference sequence). CDR3 sequence: CASREDNSGNTIYF. In DNA, the CDR3 is TGTGCCAGCAGGGAGGACAACTCTGGAAACACCATATATTTT.

The J gene is TRBJ2-1, the V gene TRBV27, with D perhaps TRBD2 (6 bases). CDR1 is MNHEY, CDR2 SMNVEV, per germline (reference sequence). The CDR3 extends over 14 amino acids. Trimming shortened V by 5 bases and J by 2 bases, and 10 bases separated the two germline ends. Here the CDR3 reads CASSISGPYNEQFF. The CDR3 bases are TGTGCCAGCAGTATCAGCGGGCCCTACAATGAGCAGTTCTTC.

The gene calls are TRBV4-2 and TRBJ2-5; 12 bases align to TRBD2. Gene TRBJ2-7 matches the end of the DNA better, so the J call may be wrong. There are 17 residues in the CDR3. Germline V gives CDR1 LGHNA, CDR2 YNFKEQ. Here the CDR3 reads CASSQEGLAGRSYEQYF. The DNA of the CDR3 is TGTGCCAGCAGCCAAGAAGGACTAGCGGGAAGGTCCTACGAGCAGTACTTC.

V usage is TRBV7-3 and J usage is TRBJ1-1, with 9 bases aligning to TRBD1. The CDR3 covers 14 residues. From germline, CDR1 is SGHTA and CDR2 FQGTGA. V lost 3 bases, J lost 11 bases, and 10 bases stayed unmatched. DNA of the CDR3: TGTGCCAGCAGCTTTAATGGGGGACAGGGTGGGGCTTTCTTT. Translation gives CASSFNGGQGGAFF.

The chain employs TRBV7-2 and TRBJ2-5; tentative D call: TRBD1 (6 bases). V was shortened by 6 bases and J by 2 bases, with 16 bases between the two germline ends. The CDR3 totals 15 residues. Per the germline V gene, CDR1 is SGHTA and CDR2 is FQGNSA. The CDR3 sequence: CASRPPGQPQETQYF. The CDR3 DNA reads TGTGCCAGCAGACCCCCGGGACAACCACAAGAGACCCAGTACTTC.

V and J are TRBV18 and TRBJ2-7; tentative D call: TRBD2 (6 bases). Germline V gene sequence: CDR1 KGHSH, CDR2 LQKENI. V was trimmed by 3 bases and J by 2 bases, leaving 14 bases between them. The CDR3 is 15 residues long. CDR3 nucleotides: TGTGCCAGCTCACCCCTGGAGGGGCGGACCTACGAGCAGTACTTC. Amino acid sequence: CASSPLEGRTYEQYF.

Details on this clone: A single base separates this from a much larger clone, so it may be a read error. The V gene is TRBV7-2, the J gene TRBJ2-7, with D perhaps TRBD1 (5 bases). With 5 bases removed from V and 4 bases from J, the gap between germline ends came to 15 bases. This CDR3 comprises 14 residues. CDR1 is SGHTA, CDR2 FQGNSA, per germline. CDR3 in amino acids: CASSPDRTPYEQYF. The CDR3 nucleotides are TGTGCCAGCAGCCCCGATCGGACACCATACGAGCAGTACTTC.

This clone was counted at least ten times. The chain links TRBV5-4 to TRBJ1-2; D is perhaps TRBD1 (5 bases). The length of the CDR3 is 16 residues. Per the germline V gene, CDR1 is SGHNT and CDR2 is YYREEE (reference sequence). Trimming removed 4 bases from V and 4 bases from J, with 20 bases in between. CDR3 in amino acids: CASSTAGTVDLYGYTF. Here the CDR3 DNA reads TGTGCCAGCAGCACCGCCGGGACCGTGGACCTCTATGGCTACACCTTC.

The rearrangement uses TRBV29-1 and TRBJ2-1; D gene ambiguous. The CDR3 runs to 11 residues. The germline V gene has CDR1 SQVTM and CDR2 ANQGSEA. Between the trimmed V and J ends, which lost 6 bases and 8 bases, there was a span of 11 bases. Here the CDR3 reads CSVRPSYEQFF. CDR3 nucleotide sequence: TGCAGCGTCAGGCCATCATATGAGCAGTTCTTC.

V is TRBV6-6 and J is TRBJ2-1; D remains ambiguous. The CDR3 has 12 residues. Germline V CDR1 and CDR2: MNHNY, SVGAGI (reference sequence). V gave up 6 bases and J gave up 6 bases, with 9 bases separating them. The CDR3 region is CASSSWVNEQFF. CDR3 DNA sequence: TGTGCCAGCAGCTCCTGGGTCAATGAGCAGTTCTTC.

V gene TRBV11-2 combines with J gene TRBJ2-3; no clear D. Germline-derived CDR1 and CDR2 are SGHAT and FQNNGV. The CDR3 consists of 14 residues. Trimming took 4 bases from V and 3 from J, leaving 11 bases between them. The DNA of the CDR3 is TGTGCCAGCAGCTCCCAGACTTTGACAGATACGCAGTATTTT. Its translation: CASSSQTLTDTQYF.

The chain recombines TRBV30 with TRBJ2-3; D is undetermined. V was trimmed by 6 bases and J by 2 bases, leaving 15 bases between them. Germline-derived CDR1 and CDR2 are GTSNPN and SVGIG (reference sequence). The CDR3 has 14 amino acids. CDR3 in DNA: TGTGCCTGCCAAGCCGGGTCCTACACAGATACGCAGTATTTT. This encodes CACQAGSYTDTQYF. Full variable domain (remainder filled in from reference TRBV30 and TRBJ2-3): SQTIHQWPATLVQPVGSPLSLECTVEGTSNPNLYWYRQAAGRGLQLLFYSVGIGQISSEVPQNLSASRPQDRQFILSSKKLLLSDSGFYLCACQAGSYTDTQYFGPGTRLTVL.

This clone turned up a few times. The V gene is TRBV9, the J gene TRBJ1-1, with TRBD1 matching 8 bases. J lost 11 bases, V lost 3 bases, and 9 bases had no gene match. Per the germline V gene, CDR1 is SGDLS and CDR2 is YYNGEE. The CDR3 totals 13 residues. The CDR3 DNA reads as TGTGCCAGCAGCGAAGTTGGACAGGGTGGCGCTTTCTTT. It specifies CASSEVGQGGAFF.

This clone was seen once. The chain joins TRBV6-4 to TRBJ2-3; maybe TRBD2 (6 bases). The CDR3 is made up of 15 amino acids. Trimming removed 0 bases from V and 4 bases from J, with 11 bases in between. The germline gives CDR1 MRHNA, CDR2 SNTAGT. The CDR3 reads CASSDSPGGADTQYF. CDR3 nucleotides: TGTGCCAGCAGTGACTCGCCGGGCGGGGCAGATACGCAGTATTTT.

This clone was seen a few times. Different DNA sequences within this sample yield the same CDR3. J is TRBJ2-1 and V is TRBV7-2; D gene ambiguous. The V gene's germline CDR1 is SGHTA and CDR2 FQGNSA. The CDR3 runs to 13 residues. V was shortened by 1 base and J by 2 bases, with 3 bases between the two germline ends. The CDR3 nucleotides are TGTGCCAGCAGCTTAGGCCCCTACAATGAGCAGTTCTTC. This codes for CASSLGPYNEQFF.

This clone was seen once. The CDR3: CSASSGDGYTF. The CDR3 DNA follows: TGCAGTGCTAGTTCCGGTGATGGCTACACCTTC. This chain links TRBV20-1 with TRBJ1-2, with D unclear. Trimming removed 3 bases at V and 6 bases at J, with 8 bases between. CDR1 is DFQATT, CDR2 SNEGSKA, per germline (reference sequence). CDR3 length: 11 residues.

The J gene is TRBJ1-1, the V gene TRBV7-6; maybe TRBD1 (5 bases). CDR3 length: 13 residues. Trimming removed 5 bases from V and 2 bases from J, with 9 bases in between. Germline CDR1 is SGHVS and CDR2 is FNYEAQ. CDR3 sequence (DNA): TGTGCCAGCAGCCAGGGTTTTAACACTGAAGCTTTCTTT. Translation: CASSQGFNTEAFF. Based on the CDR3 plus reference TRBV7-6 and TRBJ1-1, the full variable domain is GAGVSQSPRYKVTKRGQDVALRCDPISGHVSLYWYRQALGQGPEFLTYFNYEAQQDKSGLPNDRFSAERPEGSISTLTIQRTEQRDSAMYRCASSQGFNTEAFFGQGTRLTVV.

The chain employs TRBV27 and TRBJ2-5; D gene uncertain. Trimming cost V 0 bases and J 1 base, with 3 bases left between them. CDR1 and CDR2 from the germline V gene are MNHEY and SMNVEV (reference sequence). The CDR3 contains 13 residues. The CDR3 here is CASSLSSQETQYF. The CDR3, as DNA: TGTGCCAGCAGTTTATCATCCCAAGAGACCCAGTACTTC.

Comments on this clone: A read error is likely here: a far larger clone is one base away. This CDR3 is missing its conserved last phenylalanine or tryptophan, likely due to a read error. V gene TRBV4-2 combines with J gene TRBJ2-7; tentatively, D is TRBD2 (5 bases). Germline V gene lookup returns CDR1 LGHNA and CDR2 YNFKEQ. The CDR3 covers 16 residues. The ends were cut back, 0 bases at V and 1 base at J, with 13 bases in the middle. The CDR3 spells CASSQDPGGGSYEQYS. CDR3 sequence (DNA): TGTGCCAGCAGCCAAGATCCCGGAGGTGGGTCCTACGAGCAGTACTCC.

This rearrangement joins TRBV7-3 to TRBJ1-1, with no clear D. From germline, CDR1 is SGHTA and CDR2 FQGTGA. V lost 2 bases and J 5 bases, leaving 9 bases between the germline ends. There are 13 residues in the CDR3. CDR3 DNA sequence: TGTGCCAGCAGCTTAGAGGGCGGGACTGAAGCTTTCTTT. Translating gives CASSLEGGTEAFF.

Here the CDR3 reads CASSLGPLYEQYF. CDR3 DNA: TGTGCCAGCAGCTTAGGCCCGCTTTACGAGCAGTACTTC. The V call is TRBV7-2, the J call TRBJ2-7; D is unclear. Germline-derived CDR1 and CDR2 are SGHTA and FQGNSA. The CDR3 covers 13 residues. Trimming removed 1 base at V and 4 bases at J, with 8 bases between.

In this sample, this clone turned up a few times. The chain employs TRBV18 and TRBJ2-1; either TRBD1 or TRBD2 may supply D (5 bases each). CDR3 size: 15 residues. Trimming removed 1 base from V and 5 bases from J, with 12 bases in between. Looked up from germline, CDR1 is KGHSH and CDR2 is LQKENI. CDR3 sequence: CASSPRTGAHNEQFF. The CDR3 DNA reads TGTGCCAGCTCACCACGGACCGGGGCGCACAATGAGCAGTTCTTC.

This chain links TRBV19 with TRBJ2-2, with 9 bases that match TRBD1. Per germline, CDR1 LNHDA and CDR2 SQIVND (reference sequence). Trimming cost V 3 bases and J 6 bases; bases outside gene matches: 5. This CDR3 contains 15 residues. The CDR3 DNA reads TGTGCCAGTAGTATGGGACAGGGAAGGGCCGGGGAGCTGTTTTTT. Translating gives CASSMGQGRAGELFF. The variable domain in full, with the rest retrieved from reference TRBV19 and TRBJ2-2, is DGGITQSPKYLFRKEGQNVTLSCEQNLNHDAMYWYRQDPGQGLRLIYYSQIVNDFQKGDIAEGYSVSREKKESFPLTVTSAQKNPTAFYLCASSMGQGRAGELFFGEGSRLTVL.

The chain has TRBV7-2 and TRBJ2-5; 7 bases are shared with TRBD1. With V trimmed by 2 bases and J by 5 bases, 5 bases remained unmatched. Germline values: CDR1 SGHTA, CDR2 FQGNSA. The CDR3 has 14 amino acids. This chain's CDR3 is CASSLTTGSETQYF. CDR3 bases: TGTGCCAGCAGCTTAACGACAGGGTCGGAGACCCAGTACTTC.

This chain links TRBV7-9 with TRBJ1-6, with D perhaps TRBD1 (5 bases). Trimming pared 6 bases from V and 5 bases from J, leaving 14 bases between. This CDR3 is 15 amino acids long. Germline V gives CDR1 SEHNR, CDR2 FQNEAQ (reference sequence). Here the CDR3 DNA reads TGTGCCAGCAGGGGGCCAGACAGCAATAATTCACCCCTCCACTTT. Its translation is CASRGPDSNNSPLHF. The whole variable domain, filled in from reference TRBV7-9 and TRBJ1-6, reads DTGVSQNPRHKITKRGQNVTFRCDPISEHNRLYWYRQTLGQGPEFLTYFQNEAQLEKSRLLSDRFSAERPKGSFSTLEIQRTEQGDSAMYLCASRGPDSNNSPLHFGNGTRLTVT.

The V and J genes are TRBV6-8 and TRBJ1-5, with TRBD1 identical over 8 bases. The CDR3 is 16 amino acids. CDR1 is MNHGY and CDR2 is SAAAGT in the germline V gene. V shed 5 bases and J 3 bases; nucleotides not matched to a gene: 9. CDR3 protein: CASSAAGQANNQPQHF. In nucleotides, the CDR3 is TGTGCCAGCAGTGCAGCGGGACAGGCGAACAATCAGCCCCAGCATTTT.

The genes are TRBV6-1 and TRBJ2-1; D not certain. Germline CDR1 reads MNHNS; CDR2 reads SASEGT. The V end was cut by 3 bases, the J end by 6 bases, with 9 bases between. This CDR3 is built from 13 residues. For the CDR3, the DNA is TGTGCCAGCAGTGACGTTGTGGGCAATGAGCAGTTCTTC. This codes for CASSDVVGNEQFF.

The chain has TRBV11-3 and TRBJ2-1, with unresolved D. Trimming cost V 5 bases and J 2 bases, with 13 bases left between them. Per germline, CDR1 SGHNT and CDR2 YENEEA. This CDR3 has 15 residues. The CDR3 DNA is TGTGCCAGCAGCCGACGAACCGGCACCTACAATGAGCAGTTCTTC. Encoded protein: CASSRRTGTYNEQFF.